This TCR beta chain was obtained from a study of blood T cell repertoires in COVID-19. For the study at large: The cDNA or gDNA used as material had been derived from T cells, B-cell-depleted T cells, or PBMCs.

Source study methods: Nucleated cell number was recorded as an estimate derived from reference gene primer amplification. The assay was immunoSEQ multiplex PCR, and TCRdb's table has in-frame clones only and misses some. The V and J calls and clone size were taken over from that table, and D and trimming were inferred from the DNA. Among fewer than 150,000 clones listed, about 91% were seen once. This CDR3 comprises 14 residues. CDR1 and CDR2 from the germline V gene are SGHRS and YFSETQ. V shed 6 bases and J 7 bases; nucleotides not matched to a gene: 7. The specimen sequenced was peripheral blood. This clonotype was sampled from a human donor in a cohort sampled during active COVID-19. The genes are TRBV5-1 and TRBJ2-1; 10 bases line up with TRBD1. CDR3: CASKIRQGANEQFF. In DNA, the CDR3 is TGCGCCAGCAAAATCAGACAGGGGGCAAATGAGCAGTTCTTC.